Sample share makes the clone carrying this T cell receptor (beta chain) medium-sized. The data derive from a study of OX40 agonist ivuxolimab in advanced cancers. About the study: Cancers in dose escalation were hepatocellular, melanoma, renal cell and head and neck.

The CDR3 is 15 residues long. Profiling relied on immunoSEQ multiplex PCR, and the TCRdb table lists in-frame clones only, not all of them. The sample comprises more than 60,000 clones, about 85% of which are singletons, and roughly 0.62% rests with the top ten. The source is an adult with an advanced solid tumor such as melanoma, head and neck, liver or kidney cancer. The sample in question was CD4+ or CD8+ T cells sorted from blood, obtained in a trial of the OX40 agonist ivuxolimab. The chain carries TRBV12-1 and TRBJ2-7; the table's D call, TRBD1, has no DNA check behind it. TRBV12-1 is a pseudogene. CDR3 in amino acids: CASSPGTGEHYEQYF. CDR3 nucleotides: TGTGCCAGCAGCCCTGGGACAGGGGAACACTACGAGCAGTACTTC.